This T cell receptor beta chain was captured in a study of cytomegalovirus exposure and HLA in healthy donors. General observations from the study: There were 150 to 200 TCR beta chains listed as cytomegalovirus-associated.

Germline V gives CDR1 SGHVS, CDR2 FQNEAQ. Between the trimmed V and J ends, which lost 4 bases and 3 bases, there was a span of 16 bases. This CDR3 is built from 15 residues. Comments on this clone: Antigen: not known.

Produced via immunoSEQ multiplex PCR; TCRdb's table is partial and in-frame only. The sample carries about 65,000 clones, roughly nine tenths recorded once. What was sequenced was PBMCs. This clonotype was sampled from a woman aged 18-29 years in good health and CMV-seronegative. The chain carries TRBV7-8 and TRBJ2-7, with D hard to call. In DNA form, the CDR3 reads TGTGCCAGCAGCTCAGAGGTATCTCTCCTCTACGAGCAGTACTTC. It yields the protein CASSSEVSLLYEQYF.